This TCR beta chain was found in a study of T-cell reconstitution after alpha-beta-depleted transplantation in children. Unique molecular identifiers were built into the TCRbeta library. TCRdb re-derived calls from the PCR reads in MiXCR, one entry per CDR3 protein. Among approximately 300,000 distinct CDR3 sequences listed, over 9.5% were seen once. V dropped 4 bases and J dropped 7 bases, with 11 bases sitting between them. This CDR3 comprises 13 residues. CDR1 is SGHTA and CDR2 is FQGTGA in the germline V gene. This clonotype showed up many times. The antigen is unknown. Study results and caveats: Newly made T cells mostly supplied T-cell counts and diversity one year after transplant. Some patients showed high day-60 TCRbeta diversity, which derived from surviving recipient T cells and thymic progenitors. Reportedly, roughly two months post-transplant, alpha-beta T cells arose from several hundred expanded graft clones.

The chain links TRBV7-3 to TRBJ2-1, with D perhaps matching TRBD1 or TRBD2 (5 bases each). The sequence came from a boy less than two years old with acute myeloid leukemia, due to receive a stem cell transplant. The sample was PBMCs, taken before TCRalphabeta/CD19-depleted stem cell transplant. The CDR3 coding sequence is TGTGCCAGCAGCTATCTGGGGACGAATGAGCAGTTCTTC. It is translated as CASSYLGTNEQFF.